What follows describes a single T cell receptor (beta chain). Its specific antigen is unknown. No base qualities exist here, and no much larger clone lies one base off it. Trimming leaves V shorter by 2 bases and J shorter by 2 bases, with the junction holding 4 bases beyond the gene matches. From its cysteine to its phenylalanine, the CDR3 spans 16 amino acids. The entry retains the CDR3 DNA only, 48 bases that are in frame from base 1. CDR1 is given as SGHVS and CDR2 as FNYEAQ, both from the germline V gene. Every donor in the study was a healthy Caucasian. Three unrelated non-twin adults were additionally sequenced: a male aged 18 to 30, a male aged 50 to 60 and a female aged 50 to 60. Using Miltenyi CD45RO+ enrichment and human naive T-cell isolation kits, memory (CD45RO+) and naive T cells were isolated from PBMC. Library preparation used 5' RACE. Sequenced using an Illumina HiSeq 2000. Template switching added a universal primer binding site, and the final cDNA carried a unique molecular identifier that allowed TCR cDNA molecules to be counted accurately. First-strand cDNA for TCR alpha and beta chains was synthesized from specific primers in the conserved constant-segment region. To control for contamination, each cDNA library was double barcoded with a SMART-Mk sample barcode plus Illumina barcodes. TruSeq adapter sequences and Illumina sample barcodes were added in two successive PCR steps. The Illumina HiSeq platform was used with custom primers to sequence TCR alpha and beta cDNA libraries. In the original analysis: MiGEC was used to process raw reads and extract unique molecular identifiers, and MiXCR was used to find CDR3 positions. Recombination models were inferred per individual with the repgenHMM and IGoR tools using an EM algorithm. Shared clonotype analysis was performed with the tcR package in R, normalizing sharing by the product of cloneset sizes. Out-of-frame nonproductive sequences were analyzed to study raw recombination free of thymic and clonal selection effects. TCRdb reran the public reads through fastp at Q25 and MiXCR, keeping productive beta chains. Identical CDR3 proteins give one entry, which carries the most common genes and DNA. The V and J calls were not made by the authors but by TCRdb's processing. The sample table shows about 450,000 distinct CDR3 sequences, and about 18% are seen once. Jointly, the top ten make up around 10% of the sample.

The sample is drawn from a study of identical twins (dated by TCRdb to the mid-2010s). Broadly, across the study: TCR alpha and beta repertoires from monozygotic twins, unrelated adults of various ages and cord blood were deep-sequenced to test whether fetal clonotypes persist. To rule out contamination, replicate twin experiments were performed at different times with different library preparation protocols. The study at large found these results: Excess twin sharing in beta out-of-frame sequences was weaker because fewer shared sequences lowered the signal-to-noise ratio. Compared with coincidental sharing between unrelated individuals, out-of-frame TCR alpha sequences shared between twins had an excess of sequences with low generation probability. Conclusions relied on cross-sectional statistical analysis, since the same donors could not be followed over many years. Invariant T cells such as MAIT and iNKT could partly confound zero-insertion analyses, though diverse VJ usage argued against this for most clonotypes. Fewer insertions were carried by abundant cord blood beta clonotypes; a weaker similar trend was observed in young adult naive repertoires, while no such trend was observed in memory repertoires. Out-of-frame TCR alpha sharing in monozygotic twins was systematically underestimated by recombination models, whereas sharing between unrelated individuals was in agreement with the recombination models.

The sequence was obtained from a man in his fifties or sixties in good health. The sequenced sample consisted of naive T cells sorted from blood. In the paper's terms, the cell subset or site label means: cells isolated with a human naive T-cell isolation kit. The chain is encoded by TRBV7-6 joined to TRBJ2-1; the junction holds 9 bases that match TRBD2. The CDR3 protein: CASSLIASGAYNEQFF. The bases read TGTGCCAGCAGCTTAATCGCTAGCGGGGCCTACAATGAGCAGTTCTTC.